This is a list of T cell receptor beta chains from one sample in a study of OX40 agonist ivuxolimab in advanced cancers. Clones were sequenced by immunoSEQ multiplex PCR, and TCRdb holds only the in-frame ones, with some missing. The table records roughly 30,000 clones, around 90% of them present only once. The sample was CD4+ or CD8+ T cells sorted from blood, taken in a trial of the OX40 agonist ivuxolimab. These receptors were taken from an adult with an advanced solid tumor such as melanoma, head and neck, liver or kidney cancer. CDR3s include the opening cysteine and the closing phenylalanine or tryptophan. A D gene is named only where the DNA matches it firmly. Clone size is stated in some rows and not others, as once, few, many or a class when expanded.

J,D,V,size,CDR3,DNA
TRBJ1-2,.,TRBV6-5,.,CASTHAPVAGAAYTF,TGTGCCAGCACCCACGCGCCCGTCGCAGGGGCCGCCTACACCTTC
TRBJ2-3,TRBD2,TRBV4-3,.,CASSLTSGGSTDTQYF,TGCGCCAGCAGCCTTACTAGCGGGGGGAGCACAGATACGCAGTATTTT
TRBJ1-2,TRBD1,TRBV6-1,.,CASTLGQGDHGYTF,TGTGCCAGCACCCTAGGTCAGGGGGATCATGGCTACACCTTC
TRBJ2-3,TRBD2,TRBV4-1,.,CASSRTSGGTDTQYF,TGCGCCAGCAGCCGCACTAGCGGGGGCACAGATACGCAGTATTTT
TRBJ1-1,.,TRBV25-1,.,CASGNTEAFF,TGTGCCAGTGGAAACACTGAAGCTTTCTTT
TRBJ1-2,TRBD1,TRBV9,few,CASSGRGEPGGATNYGYTF,TGTGCCAGCAGCGGTCGTGGGGAGCCAGGGGGCGCAACGAACTATGGCTACACCTTC
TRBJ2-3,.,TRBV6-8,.,CASGWQGKRVPSDTQYF,TGTGCCAGCGGGTGGCAGGGGAAGAGGGTCCCCTCAGATACGCAGTATTTT
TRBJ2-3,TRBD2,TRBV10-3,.,CAIGLAGVTDTQYF,TGTGCCATCGGACTAGCGGGGGTCACAGATACGCAGTATTTT
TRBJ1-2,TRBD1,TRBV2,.,CASRETGGDGPYGYTF,TGTGCCAGCAGAGAGACAGGGGGCGACGGGCCCTATGGCTACACCTTC
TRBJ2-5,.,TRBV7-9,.,CASSLGWTEQETQYF,TGTGCCAGCAGCTTAGGGTGGACGGAACAAGAGACCCAGTACTTC
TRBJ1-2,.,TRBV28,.,CATRGPRNYGYTF,TGTGCCACTCGGGGGCCCCGTAACTATGGCTACACCTTC
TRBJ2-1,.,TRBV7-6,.,CASSFELNNEQFF,TGTGCCAGCAGCTTCGAACTGAACAATGAGCAGTTCTTC
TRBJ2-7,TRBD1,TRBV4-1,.,CASSQGTGGSYEQYF,TGCGCCAGCAGCCAGGGGACAGGGGGCAGCTACGAGCAGTACTTC
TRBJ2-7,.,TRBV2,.,CASSESVEQYF,TGTGCCAGCAGTGAAAGCGTCGAGCAGTACTTC
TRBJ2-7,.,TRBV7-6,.,CATQGVPGPGYEQYF,TGTGCCACCCAAGGGGTTCCGGGGCCCGGCTACGAGCAGTACTTC
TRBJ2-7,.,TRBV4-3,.,CASSRDTTYEQYF,TGCGCCAGCAGCCGGGACACGACCTACGAGCAGTACTTC
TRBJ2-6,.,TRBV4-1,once,CASSQDLGRGANVLTF,TGCGCCAGCAGCCAAGATTTAGGGCGCGGCGCCAACGTCCTGACTTTC
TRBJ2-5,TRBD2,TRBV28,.,CASSSPRGGLETQYF,TGTGCCAGCAGTTCACCCCGGGGGGGTCTAGAGACCCAGTACTTC
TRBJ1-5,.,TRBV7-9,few,CASSPPRTVYSNQPQHF,TGTGCCAGCAGCCCTCCTCGGACAGTTTATAGCAATCAGCCCCAGCATTTT
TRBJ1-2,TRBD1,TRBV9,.,CASSAATGYYGYTF,TGTGCCAGCAGCGCCGCGACAGGGTACTATGGCTACACCTTC
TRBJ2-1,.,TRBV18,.,CASSPPITGDEQFF,TGTGCCAGCTCACCACCGATTACGGGAGATGAGCAGTTCTTC
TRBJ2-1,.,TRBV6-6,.,CASSYSAGAGNEQFF,TGTGCCAGCAGTTACTCTGCGGGGGCTGGGAATGAGCAGTTCTTC
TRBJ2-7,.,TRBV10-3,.,CAISDGTPIEQYF,TGTGCCATCAGTGACGGGACCCCTATCGAGCAGTACTTC
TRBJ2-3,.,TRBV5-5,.,CASIDTGTPSPDTQYF,TGTGCCAGCATCGACACCGGGACACCTTCCCCAGATACGCAGTATTTT
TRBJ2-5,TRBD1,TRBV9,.,CASSLPGTDQETQYF,TGTGCCAGCAGCCTACCCGGGACAGACCAAGAGACCCAGTACTTC
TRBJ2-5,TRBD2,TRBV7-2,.,CASSPSSGGAGETQYF,TGTGCCAGCAGCCCATCTAGCGGGGGGGCTGGGGAGACCCAGTACTTC
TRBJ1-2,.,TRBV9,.,CASTTGTADVYGYTF,TGTGCCAGCACCACAGGGACCGCGGATGTCTATGGCTACACCTTC
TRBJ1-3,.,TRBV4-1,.,CASSQKDSLAGNTIYF,TGCGCCAGCAGCCAAAAAGATTCCTTGGCGGGAAACACCATATATTTT
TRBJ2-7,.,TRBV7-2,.,CASSSPVLGSYEQYF,TGTGCCAGCAGCTCCCCAGTACTAGGCTCCTACGAGCAGTACTTC
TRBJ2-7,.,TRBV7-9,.,CASSLDNALSFAYEQYF,TGTGCCAGCAGCTTAGACAACGCCCTTAGCTTTGCCTACGAGCAGTACTTC
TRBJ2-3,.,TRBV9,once,CASNPLEFVDTQYF,TGTGCCAGCAACCCCCTAGAATTTGTAGATACGCAGTATTTT
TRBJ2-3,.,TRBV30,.,CAWSESDTQYF,TGTGCCTGGAGTGAATCAGATACGCAGTATTTT
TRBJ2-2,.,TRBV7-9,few,CASSLVIRELFF,TGTGCCAGCAGCTTAGTAATCCGGGAGCTGTTTTTT
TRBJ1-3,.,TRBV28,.,CASSPDSTLNTIYF,TGTGCCAGCAGTCCCGACAGCACCCTAAACACCATATATTTT
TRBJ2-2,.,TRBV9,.,CASSVGGSAGELFF,TGTGCCAGCAGCGTAGGGGGTTCGGCCGGGGAGCTGTTTTTT
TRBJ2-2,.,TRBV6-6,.,CASSYGGGELFF,TGTGCCAGCAGTTACGGCGGCGGGGAGCTGTTTTTT
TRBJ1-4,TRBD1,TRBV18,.,CASSPADRGGTNEKLFF,TGTGCCAGCTCACCAGCGGACAGGGGTGGCACTAATGAAAAACTGTTTTTT
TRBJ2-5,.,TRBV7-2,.,CASSLGGSTGETQYF,TGTGCCAGCAGCTTAGGAGGCTCGACGGGGGAGACCCAGTACTTC
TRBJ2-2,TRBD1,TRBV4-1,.,CASQGAKTGELFF,TGCGCCAGCCAGGGGGCTAAGACCGGGGAGCTGTTTTTT
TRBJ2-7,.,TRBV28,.,CASSLGLSRSYEQYF,TGTGCCAGCAGTTTGGGGCTGTCCCGCTCCTACGAGCAGTACTTC
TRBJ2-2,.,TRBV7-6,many,CASSPDLTGELFF,TGTGCCAGCAGTCCAGACCTCACCGGGGAGCTGTTTTTT
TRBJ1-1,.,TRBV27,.,CASSLFRDTEAFF,TGTGCCAGCAGTTTATTCAGGGACACTGAAGCTTTCTTT
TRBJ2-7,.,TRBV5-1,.,CASSLDAWYEQYF,TGCGCCAGCAGCTTGGACGCTTGGTACGAGCAGTACTTC
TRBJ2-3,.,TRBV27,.,CASRWGDTQYF,TGTGCCAGCAGATGGGGAGATACGCAGTATTTT
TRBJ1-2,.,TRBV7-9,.,CASSPGTSPSYGYTF,TGTGCCAGCAGCCCGGGGACGTCTCCCAGCTATGGCTACACCTTC
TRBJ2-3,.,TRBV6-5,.,CASSLYGGGTDTQYF,TGTGCCAGCAGTCTGTACGGGGGTGGCACAGATACGCAGTATTTT
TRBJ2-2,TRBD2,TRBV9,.,CASSVASGGPTNTGELFF,TGTGCCAGCAGCGTAGCTAGCGGGGGGCCGACGAACACCGGGGAGCTGTTTTTT
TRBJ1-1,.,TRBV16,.,CASSQQDRAAEAFF,TGTGCCAGCAGCCAGCAGGATCGGGCTGCTGAAGCTTTCTTT